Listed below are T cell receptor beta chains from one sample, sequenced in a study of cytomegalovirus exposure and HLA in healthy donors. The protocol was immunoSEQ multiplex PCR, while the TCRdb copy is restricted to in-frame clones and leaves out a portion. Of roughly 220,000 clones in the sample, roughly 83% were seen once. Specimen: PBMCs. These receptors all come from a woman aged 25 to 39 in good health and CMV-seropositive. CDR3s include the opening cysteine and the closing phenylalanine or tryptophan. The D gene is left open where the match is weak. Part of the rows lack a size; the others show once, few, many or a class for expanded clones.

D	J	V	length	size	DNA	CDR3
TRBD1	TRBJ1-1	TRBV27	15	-	TGTGCCAGCAGTGGATACAGGGGAGGGAACACTGAAGCTTTCTTT	CASSGYRGGNTEAFF
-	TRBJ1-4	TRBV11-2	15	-	TGTGCCAGCAGCTTACAACGTGCAACTAATGAAAAACTGTTTTTT	CASSLQRATNEKLFF
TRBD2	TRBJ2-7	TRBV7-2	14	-	TGTGCCAGCAGCATAACTAGCGGGAGGGTAGAGCAGTACTTC	CASSITSGRVEQYF
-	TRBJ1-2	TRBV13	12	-	TGTGCCAGCAGCATAGGATATACGGGCTACACCTTC	CASSIGYTGYTF
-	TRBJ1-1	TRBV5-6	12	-	TGTGCCAGCAGCTCTCGGGGCACTGAAGCTTTCTTT	CASSSRGTEAFF
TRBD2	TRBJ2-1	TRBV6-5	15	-	TGTGCCAGCAGTAGAACGGGAGGGCCCAAGAATGAGCAGTTCTTC	CASSRTGGPKNEQFF
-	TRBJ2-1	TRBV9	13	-	TGTGCCAGCAGCGAAACAGGGAACAATGAGCAGTTCTTC	CASSETGNNEQFF
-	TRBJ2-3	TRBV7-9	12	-	TGTGCCAGCAGCTCCGGGATAGATACGCAGTATTTT	CASSSGIDTQYF
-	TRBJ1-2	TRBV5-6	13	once	TGTGCCAGCAGCTTGGCCGAGACCTATGGCTACACCTTC	CASSLAETYGYTF
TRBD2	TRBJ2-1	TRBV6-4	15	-	TGTGCCAGCAGTCCTCGGACTAGCGCCTACAATGAGCAGTTCTTC	CASSPRTSAYNEQFF
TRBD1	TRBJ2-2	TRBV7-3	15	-	TGTGCCAGCAGCACGGGACAGGGTGGCGGCGGGGAGCTGTTTTTT	CASSTGQGGGGELFF
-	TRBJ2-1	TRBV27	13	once	TGTGCCAGCAGGACAGGTTCGTTGGATGAGCAGTTCTTC	CASRTGSLDEQFF
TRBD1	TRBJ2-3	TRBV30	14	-	TGTGCCTGGAGACGACAGGGGAGCACAGATACGCAGTATTTT	CAWRRQGSTDTQYF